This is a list of T cell receptor beta chains from one sample in a study of blood T cell repertoires in COVID-19. Clones were sequenced by immunoSEQ multiplex PCR, and TCRdb holds only the in-frame ones, with some missing. The sample lists 25,000 to 35,000 clones; around nine tenths were seen once. Material for sequencing was peripheral blood. These receptor sequences come from a human donor in a cohort sampled during active COVID-19. The donor label of this sample is uncertain. CDR3s include the opening cysteine and the closing phenylalanine or tryptophan. D genes are given only for firm matches. Part of the rows lack a size; the others show once, few, many or a class for expanded clones.

abundance,j_gene,v_gene,d_gene,CDR3nt,CDR3aa
once,TRBJ2-2,TRBV2,TRBD2,TGTGCCAGCAGGGGGACTAGCGGGAGTGTCGGGGAGCTGTTTTTT,CASRGTSGSVGELFF
NA,TRBJ2-1,TRBV11-2,TRBD2,TGTGCCAGCAGTCCCTTCGGGACAAGCGGGAGGGGGGGGTTCTTC,CASSPFGTSGRGGFF
NA,TRBJ2-3,TRBV15,TRBD1,TGTGCCACCAGCAGAGATCCGGGACAGGGACCAGATACGCAGTATTTT,CATSRDPGQGPDTQYF
NA,TRBJ1-1,TRBV11-2,NA,TGTGCCAGCAGCGCTGATGGGGGGTACATCGCTGAAGCTTTCTTT,CASSADGGYIAEAFF
NA,TRBJ2-7,TRBV18,NA,TGTGCCAGCTCACCCGGGGGTACCCACGAGCAGTACTTC,CASSPGGTHEQYF
once,TRBJ2-3,TRBV10-1,TRBD2,TGCGCCAGCAAGCGGGAGTCCGGAGATACGCAGTATTTT,CASKRESGDTQYF
NA,TRBJ1-1,TRBV19,NA,TGTGCCAGTAGTACCAGTGTGAACACTGAAGCTTTCTTT,CASSTSVNTEAFF
NA,TRBJ2-7,TRBV7-9,TRBD1,TGTGCCAGCAGCACGACGAGGACAGGGGCTTCCTACGAGCAGTACTTC,CASSTTRTGASYEQYF
once,TRBJ2-5,TRBV3-1/TRBV3-2,TRBD2,TGTGCCAGCAACGTAGCGGGAGGGAGGGAGACCCAGTACTTC,CASNVAGGRETQYF
NA,TRBJ2-7,TRBV6-5,NA,TGTGCCAGCAGTAGAGACACCACCTACGAGCAGTACTTC,CASSRDTTYEQYF
NA,TRBJ2-3,TRBV11-2,NA,TGTGCCAGCAGCTTAGATCGGTCAGATACGCAGTATTTT,CASSLDRSDTQYF
NA,TRBJ1-5,TRBV25-1,NA,TGTGCCAGCAGTGCTGGGACGGGAGATCAGCCCCAGCATTTT,CASSAGTGDQPQHF
NA,TRBJ2-7,TRBV4-1,TRBD2,TGCGCCAGCAGCCGCGGCCCAAGGTACAGACTAGCGGGAGCAACGAGCGAGTACGAGCAGTACTTC,CASSRGPRYRLAGATSEYEQYF
once,TRBJ2-7,TRBV6-5,TRBD1,TGTGCCAGCAGTAGCCGGGACAGGGGGGTTGAGCAGTACTTC,CASSSRDRGVEQYF
NA,TRBJ1-4,TRBV27,NA,TGTGCCAGCGGAAGGGGGAGGGGGGCAGATGAAAAACTGTTTTTT,CASGRGRGADEKLFF
NA,TRBJ2-5,TRBV6-5,TRBD2,TGTGCCAGCAGTTACGGCCTAGCGGACCAAGAGACCCAGTACTTC,CASSYGLADQETQYF
NA,TRBJ1-2,TRBV13,NA,TGTGCCAGCAGCTTACCGCCACTCGACTATGGCTACACCTTC,CASSLPPLDYGYTF
NA,TRBJ2-5,TRBV19,TRBD1,TGTGCCAGTAGTAATCCCGGGACAGGGAAAGAGACCCAGTACTTC,CASSNPGTGKETQYF
few,TRBJ1-5,TRBV12-5,NA,TGTGCTAGTGCACAAGGGACACCCAGCAATCAGCCCCAGCATTTT,CASAQGTPSNQPQHF
once,TRBJ1-3,TRBV28,TRBD1,TGTGCCAGCAGTACACCACGCGCGACAGGGGGCACTGGAAACACCATATATTTT,CASSTPRATGGTGNTIYF
once,TRBJ2-7,TRBV28,TRBD1,TGTGCCAGCAGCCCGGGACAGCGAGCCTACGAGCAGTACTTC,CASSPGQRAYEQYF
NA,TRBJ1-2,TRBV6-5,TRBD1,TGTGCCAGCAGTTACTCGACAGGGGGCGTCTATGGCTACACCTTC,CASSYSTGGVYGYTF
NA,TRBJ1-4,TRBV30,NA,TGTGCCTGGAGCCCAAGGGGTGAAAAACTGTTTTTT,CAWSPRGEKLFF
NA,TRBJ2-5,TRBV5-1,NA,TGCGCCAGCAGCCGCGACGGGGTTCAAGAGACCCAGTACTTC,CASSRDGVQETQYF
NA,TRBJ1-5,TRBV29-1,TRBD1,TGCAGCGTGGGGGACAGCAACAATCAGCCCCAGCATTTT,CSVGDSNNQPQHF
NA,TRBJ2-7,TRBV5-6,TRBD1,TGTGCCAGCAGCTTGGCCGGGACAGGGAGGTACGAGCAGTACTTC,CASSLAGTGRYEQYF
NA,TRBJ2-1,TRBV6-1,TRBD2,TGTGCCAGCAGTGAAAGGCCTAGCGGGAGGACCTACAATGAGCAGTTCTTC,CASSERPSGRTYNEQFF
medium-sized,TRBJ2-7,TRBV28,TRBD2,TGTGCCAGCAGTTCGGCCGGGACTACTTCCTACGAGCAGTACTTC,CASSSAGTTSYEQYF
few,TRBJ2-2,TRBV24-1,NA,TGTGCCACCAGTGAAGGACTCCCCGGGGAGCTGTTTTTT,CATSEGLPGELFF
NA,TRBJ2-1,TRBV5-6,TRBD2,TGTGCCAGCAGCTCCCGACTAGCGGAAGAGCGCCTCTACAATGAGCAGTTCTTC,CASSSRLAEERLYNEQFF
NA,TRBJ2-7,TRBV24-1,NA,TGTGCCACCAGTGATCCCACAGGGTACCCCTACGAGCAGTACTTC,CATSDPTGYPYEQYF
NA,TRBJ1-1,TRBV11-3,NA,TGTGCCAGCAGCTTAGGGACGCAGGGTGAAGCTTTCTTT,CASSLGTQGEAFF
NA,TRBJ2-3,TRBV30,TRBD2,TGTGCCTGCCACCCCGGACTAGTCACAGATACGCAGTATTTT,CACHPGLVTDTQYF
NA,TRBJ2-6,TRBV28,TRBD1,TGTGCCAGCAGCCCACCGGGACAGCGATTCTCTGGGGCCAACGTCCTGACTTTC,CASSPPGQRFSGANVLTF
NA,TRBJ2-2,TRBV24-1,NA,TGTGCCACCAGTGATTTGCGCAGCCAGGGGATCACCGGGGAGCTGTTTTTT,CATSDLRSQGITGELFF
NA,TRBJ1-1,TRBV5-4,NA,TGTGCCAGCAGCGCCAAGAAAGGGGGACCGGGGTTGAACACTGAAGCTTTCTTT,CASSAKKGGPGLNTEAFF
NA,TRBJ1-2,TRBV11-2,NA,TGTGCCAGCAGCTTATCCCTCGGGAGCTATGGCTACACCTTC,CASSLSLGSYGYTF